The clone carrying this TCR beta chain was seen only a few times. Its target is not known. TCRdb reprocessed the 5' RACE reads with MiXCR, giving one entry per CDR3 protein. In the table there are 350,000 to 400,000 distinct CDR3 sequences, about 21% of which are singletons. This specimen belongs to a study of T-cell memory formation after mild COVID-19. General study points: From day 15 to 85, contracting clones were balanced between CD4 and CD8, whereas later expanders leaned toward CD4+. Some responding clones appeared in pre-infection memory, suggesting cross-reactive memory joined.

V lost 5 bases to trimming and J lost 2 bases; unmatched junction nucleotides: 9. Germline CDR1 reads LGHDT; CDR2 reads YNNKEL (reference sequence). The length of the CDR3 is 16 residues. This clonotype originated in an adult woman who had mild COVID-19 (a few samples of this study predate the infection). Cell type and time point are not known. The V call is TRBV3-1, the J call TRBJ2-7; 10 bases align to TRBD2. Source material: PBMCs or a T cell subset sorted from them (not recorded which). The CDR3 protein is CASSEPSGSRPYEQYF. The CDR3 DNA is TGTGCCAGCAGCGAACCTAGCGGGAGTCGACCCTACGAGCAGTACTTC.